This TCR beta chain was observed in a study of T cell changes during pregnancy in multiple sclerosis. This clone showed up just once. Unmatched junction bases numbered 8, after V lost 3 bases and J lost 0 bases. The CDR3 is made up of 16 amino acids. Germline CDR1 and CDR2: LGHNA and YNFKEQ. Clones were read by immunoSEQ multiplex PCR, and TCRdb kept only the in-frame ones, dropping some. The sample carries about 22,000 clones, approximately 92% recorded once. The material sequenced was CD8+ T cells from peripheral blood mononuclear cells, taken in the third trimester of pregnancy. The chain links TRBV4-2 to TRBJ2-7; 7 nucleotides agree with TRBD2. The receptor was derived from a female donor with multiple sclerosis, enrolled in a pregnancy study. For the CDR3, the DNA is TGTGCCAGCAGCCATGGGGCGGGGGAGAGCTCCTACGAGCAGTACTTC. Its translation: CASSHGAGESSYEQYF.